The 26 T cell receptor beta chains given below trace back to one sample, sequenced in a study of blood T cell repertoires in COVID-19. The method was immunoSEQ multiplex PCR; TCRdb's version includes in-frame clones alone and lacks a portion of them. This table has some 71,000 clones, over 75% appearing once. The sequenced sample was peripheral blood. These receptors were taken from a woman younger than 30 with acute or convalescent COVID-19.

The chain is built from TRBV5-1 and TRBJ1-1, with 7 bases fitting TRBD1. This CDR3 contains 17 residues. From germline, CDR1 is SGHRS and CDR2 YFSETQ. Germline trimming cut 0 bases from V and 2 bases from J; bases unmatched to any gene: 10. CDR3 sequence reads: CASSLVRQGPTNTEAFF. The DNA of the CDR3 is TGCGCCAGCAGCTTGGTTCGACAGGGTCCGACCAACACTGAAGCTTTCTTT.

This clone was counted only a few times. The rearrangement joins TRBV6-5 to TRBJ1-5, with 9 bases matching TRBD1. The trim removed 7 bases at V and 4 bases at J, leaving 8 bases unmatched. Germline values: CDR1 MNHEY, CDR2 SVGAGI. This CDR3 comprises 15 residues. The CDR3, as DNA: TGTGCCAGCACCAAGGACAGGGGAGGTAATCAGCCCCAGCATTTT. Protein product: CASTKDRGGNQPQHF.

By sample share, this clone is medium-sized. Within the sample, other DNA sequences also encode this same CDR3. The chain links TRBV5-8 to TRBJ2-1; 11 bases line up with TRBD2. CDR1 SGHTS and CDR2 YDEGEE come from the germline V gene. The CDR3 is 14 amino acids. J lost 9 bases, V lost 2 bases, and 4 bases had no gene match. This chain's CDR3 is CASSFSGGAGEQFF. DNA of the CDR3: TGTGCCAGCAGCTTTAGCGGGGGGGCCGGTGAGCAGTTCTTC.

The chain links TRBV19 to TRBJ2-2; 8 positions match TRBD1. Germline CDR1 LNHDA, CDR2 SQIVND (reference sequence). The CDR3 loop spans 15 amino acids. V dropped 5 bases and J dropped 1; count of bases not matched to a gene: 3. CDR3 DNA sequence: TGTGCCAGTAGTGGCGGGACAGGGAACACCGGGGAGCTGTTTTTT. It codes for CASSGGTGNTGELFF. Supplemented by reference TRBV19 and TRBJ2-2, the full variable domain reads DGGITQSPKYLFRKEGQNVTLSCEQNLNHDAMYWYRQDPGQGLRLIYYSQIVNDFQKGDIAEGYSVSREKKESFPLTVTSAQKNPTAFYLCASSGGTGNTGELFFGEGSRLTVL.

The V and J genes are TRBV11-3 and TRBJ2-2; D is perhaps TRBD1 (6 bases). Germline V gives CDR1 SGHNT, CDR2 YENEEA. The V and J ends lost 1 base and 4 bases respectively, with 13 bases between them. The length of the CDR3 is 16 residues. The CDR3 DNA follows: TGTGCCAGCAGCTTAGGTACAGGGAGTCTCACCGGGGAGCTGTTTTTT. It encodes CASSLGTGSLTGELFF.

The chain joins TRBV18 to TRBJ2-1; D not resolved. This CDR3 is 15 amino acids long. The V end lost 4 bases, the J end lost 3 bases, and 13 bases lay between the germline ends. The germline V gene encodes CDR1 KGHSH and CDR2 LQKENI. The CDR3 sequence is CASSQSYRSYNEQFF. The CDR3 DNA sequence: TGTGCCAGCTCACAATCGTACAGAAGCTACAATGAGCAGTTCTTC.

This clone was observed a few times. The chain links TRBV2 to TRBJ2-6; D unclear. Per germline, CDR1 SNHLY and CDR2 FYNNEI. V was clipped by 3 bases and J by 3 bases, with 6 bases between them. The CDR3 is made up of 14 amino acids. The chain's CDR3 is CASSERNGANVLTF. As DNA, the CDR3 is TGTGCCAGCAGTGAGCGTAATGGGGCCAACGTCCTGACTTTC.

The gene calls are TRBV7-8 and TRBJ2-3; TRBD2 is a possible D gene (8 bases). V lost 6 bases, J lost 2 bases, and 21 bases lay in between. Per the germline V gene, CDR1 is SGHVS and CDR2 is FQNEAQ. This CDR3 is built from 17 residues. The chain's CDR3 is CASRPTRGRGATDTQYF. Here the CDR3 DNA reads TGTGCCAGCAGACCCACTAGGGGGCGGGGGGCCACAGATACGCAGTATTTT.

The J gene is TRBJ2-3, the V gene TRBV5-4, with TRBD1 matching over 11 bases. Germline V gene lookup returns CDR1 SGHNT and CDR2 YYREEE (reference sequence). CDR3 length: 14 amino acids. Trimming took 4 bases from V and 5 from J; bases not matched to a gene: 3. CDR3 DNA sequence: TGTGCCAGCAGCAAGGACAGGGGGCAAGATACGCAGTATTTT. This sequence encodes CASSKDRGQDTQYF.

This clone appeared a single time. This chain uses TRBV29-1 with TRBJ1-1; weak D call: TRBD1 (5 bases). The V and J ends lost 2 bases and 1 base respectively, with 8 bases between them. This CDR3 spans 13 amino acids. Germline CDR1 reads SQVTM; CDR2 reads ANQGSEA. Written as DNA, the CDR3 is TGCAGCGTTGAACGACAGACGAACACTGAAGCTTTCTTT. It translates to CSVERQTNTEAFF.

The rearrangement links TRBV30 to TRBJ1-5, with 8 bases matching TRBD1. J gave up 4 bases and V 2 bases, and 13 bases lay outside the gene matches. Germline V gene data show CDR1 as GTSNPN and CDR2 as SVGIG (reference sequence). The CDR3 is 17 amino acids. CDR3 sequence (DNA): TGTGCCTGGAGTCCCGACAGGGGAAAGGTTGCGAATCAGCCCCAGCATTTT. It specifies CAWSPDRGKVANQPQHF.

This chain links TRBV5-3 with TRBJ1-2; D is unresolved. TRBV5-3 counts as an open reading frame of uncertain function. Trimming pared 2 bases from V and 7 bases from J, leaving 24 bases between. This CDR3 contains 17 residues. CDR3 DNA: TGTGCCAGAAGCTTAGATCTACGGAGCAGGCCCGAGGGTGGCTACACCTTC. This encodes CARSLDLRSRPEGGYTF.

The CDR3 region has the DNA TGTGCCAGCAGTGCAGGTTCCTATAATGAAAAACTGTTTTTT. This sequence encodes CASSAGSYNEKLFF. The chain combines TRBV2 with TRBJ1-4, with unresolved D. CDR1 is SNHLY and CDR2 is FYNNEI in the germline V gene. Trimming removed 4 bases at V and 4 bases at J, with 10 bases between. The CDR3 sequence is 14 residues long.

The V call is TRBV6-5, the J call TRBJ1-6; 8 bases match TRBD1. Germline V gene lookup returns CDR1 MNHEY and CDR2 SVGAGI. The CDR3 totals 15 residues. V trimming: 6 bases; J trimming: 9 bases; junction bases outside the gene matches: 10. In nucleotides, the CDR3 is TGTGCCAGCAGGGAGACAGGGGCCTGGGGTTCACCCCTCCACTTT. It yields the protein CASRETGAWGSPLHF.

In regard to this clone: Germline is not matched at one junction end, which may reflect a read error. The genes are TRBV6-6 and TRBJ2-2; 7 positions agree with TRBD1. The CDR3 consists of 14 residues. The germline V gene has CDR1 MNHNY and CDR2 SVGAGI (reference sequence). The CDR3 spells CASSNSDRAGELFF. The CDR3 nucleotides are TGTGCCAGCAGTAACTCCGACAGGGCCGGGGAGCTGTTTTTT.

V gene TRBV19 combines with J gene TRBJ2-7, with 9 bases that match TRBD1. V lost 5 bases to trimming and J lost 3 bases; unmatched junction nucleotides: 5. Germline V lookup: CDR1 LNHDA, CDR2 SQIVND (reference sequence). CDR3 length equals 14 residues. Written as DNA, the CDR3 is TGTGCCAGTAGTCGACAGGGGGAATTCTACGAGCAGTACTTC. This sequence encodes CASSRQGEFYEQYF.

This chain connects TRBV10-1 to TRBJ2-1; TRBD2 matches 8 bases. Unmatched junction bases numbered 7, after V lost 6 bases and J lost 9 bases. This CDR3 has 13 amino acids. Germline V CDR1 and CDR2: WNHNN, SYGVQD (reference sequence). The CDR3, as DNA: TGCGCCAGCAGCGTACTAGCGGTCGGTGAGCAGTTCTTC. Amino acids: CASSVLAVGEQFF.

The genes are TRBV5-1 and TRBJ1-4; no firm D call. This CDR3 contains 14 residues. V shed 2 bases and J shed 7 bases, with 12 bases lying between them. Germline loops: CDR1 SGHRS, CDR2 YFSETQ. This CDR3 reads CASSLPPQPEKLFF. The CDR3 bases are TGCGCCAGCAGCTTACCCCCACAACCTGAAAAACTGTTTTTT. Variable domain in full (rest from reference TRBV5-1 and TRBJ1-4): KAGVTQTPRYLIKTRGQQVTLSCSPISGHRSVSWYQQTPGQGLQFLFEYFSETQRNKGNFPGRFSGRQFSNSRSEMNVSTLELGDSALYLCASSLPPQPEKLFFGSGTQLSVL.

The V call is TRBV19, the J call TRBJ1-1, with 12 bases that match TRBD1. The CDR3 covers 16 residues. The ends lost 9 bases at V and 8 bases at J; junction bases unmatched: 16. Per germline, CDR1 LNHDA and CDR2 SQIVND (reference sequence). The CDR3 here is CASLRGQGANEREAFF. The CDR3 DNA is TGTGCCAGCCTCCGGGGACAGGGGGCGAATGAAAGGGAAGCTTTCTTT.

V usage is TRBV5-3 and J usage is TRBJ1-2, with 8 nucleotides matching TRBD1. TRBV5-3 is an open reading frame whose function is uncertain. Losses at the gene ends were 6 bases for V and 4 bases for J; bases not matched to a gene: 26. The CDR3 runs 20 residues. CDR3 in DNA: TGTGCCAGAATAATGGATACGCTTCCTGGCAGGGGGCGTCGGTTCTATGGCTACACCTTC. This sequence encodes CARIMDTLPGRGRRFYGYTF.

V usage is TRBV4-1 and J usage is TRBJ1-1; the match to TRBD1 covers 7 bases. The V segment lost 3 bases and the J segment 2 bases; nucleotides outside the gene matches: 6. The CDR3 length is 15 residues. Per germline, CDR1 MGHRA and CDR2 YSYEKL. The CDR3: CASSQTGTTNTEAFF. CDR3 DNA: TGCGCCAGCAGCCAGACAGGGACAACTAACACTGAAGCTTTCTTT.

The chain links TRBV7-9 to TRBJ2-5, with D tentatively TRBD1 (6 bases). Between the trimmed V and J ends, which lost 4 bases and 2 bases, there was a span of 11 bases. This CDR3 is 14 amino acids long. Per the germline V gene, CDR1 is SEHNR and CDR2 is FQNEAQ (reference sequence). The CDR3 DNA reads as TGTGCCAGCAGCTCTTCCGGGACACAAGAGACCCAGTACTTC. Its translation is CASSSSGTQETQYF.

This clone has only one observation. The V call is TRBV4-3, the J call TRBJ2-1; TRBD1 is a possible D gene (6 bases). The germline V gene encodes CDR1 LGHNA and CDR2 YSLEER. This CDR3 has 17 amino acids. With 0 bases removed from V and 0 bases from J, the gap between germline ends came to 12 bases. The CDR3 spells CASSQERGQSSYNEQFF. Written as DNA, the CDR3 is TGCGCCAGCAGCCAAGAACGCGGACAGAGCTCCTACAATGAGCAGTTCTTC.

The chain combines TRBV24-1 with TRBJ1-1, with no clear D. V shed 4 bases and J shed 1 base, with 9 bases lying between them. Germline values: CDR1 KGHDR, CDR2 SFDVKD. The CDR3 loop spans 14 amino acids. The CDR3 bases are TGTGCCACCAGTGAACCACTGAGGAACACTGAAGCTTTCTTT. Translation gives CATSEPLRNTEAFF.

The genes are TRBV19 and TRBJ2-7, with TRBD2 matching over 10 bases. After removal of 3 bases from V and 6 bases from J, the junction contained 8 bases not matched to a gene. This CDR3 comprises 15 residues. Germline V gives CDR1 LNHDA, CDR2 SQIVND (reference sequence). In DNA, the CDR3 is TGTGCCAGTAGTATCGGACTAAGCGGGAGGGGCGAGCAGTACTTC. Residues: CASSIGLSGRGEQYF.

The chain uses TRBV9 and TRBJ1-2; 12 nucleotides agree with TRBD1. There are 16 residues in the CDR3. Germline lookup yields CDR1 SGDLS and CDR2 YYNGEE. Germline trimming cut 3 bases from V and 6 bases from J; bases unmatched to any gene: 9. The CDR3 reads CASSAGTGGSINGYTF. CDR3 DNA: TGTGCCAGCAGCGCCGGGACAGGGGGCTCTATTAATGGCTACACCTTC.